This T cell receptor (beta chain) was recorded in a study of T cell repertoires in cytomegalovirus infection. The overall study: Well-studied HLA-B-restricted CMV epitopes were used in the study alongside recently identified HLA-C-restricted ones. Shared public TCR beta signatures pointed to both CMV infection and a matching HLA type. Study-wide points: Predominance within the ex vivo response was attributable to HLA-C-restricted CMV-specific TCR beta clonotypes. Cumulative public TCR beta family frequency identified CMV carriers with the relevant HLA.

This clonotype showed up just once. Its specificity is unknown. Germline V gene data show CDR1 as SGHVS and CDR2 as FNYEAQ. Trimming at V came to 0 bases and at J to 2 bases, leaving 8 bases not matched to a gene. The CDR3 runs to 18 residues. TCRdb reprocessed the reads via MiXCR and lists one record per CDR3 protein. This table has more than 55,000 distinct CDR3 sequences, approximately 20% appearing once. Material: CD8+ T cells from cultured PBMCs, obtained from culture after CMV antigen stimulation. The chain uses TRBV7-6 and TRBJ2-3; the match to TRBD1 covers 10 bases. The origin of this receptor is a human donor in good health (CMV status not recorded). Some clones in this sample may be carry-over from other donors' samples. The chain's CDR3 is CASSLAPVGQGLTDTQYF. CDR3 DNA: TGTGCCAGCAGCTTAGCCCCCGTGGGACAGGGGCTCACAGATACGCAGTATTTT.